These T cell receptor beta chains were read from a single sample in a study of regulatory T cells in long-lasting Graves disease. TCRdb re-derived calls from the multiplex PCR reads in MiXCR, one entry per CDR3 protein. The sample includes about 320,000 distinct CDR3 sequences, 15% to 20% of them seen just once. Source: peripheral blood mononuclear cells (PBMCs), taken at new diagnosis, from a patient treated with antithyroid drugs. The receptors were gathered from a female donor with Graves disease. Both conserved end residues are part of each CDR3. The D gene is left open where the match is weak. The size field is filled for only some rows; it gives once, few, many or a size class.

TRBJ2-4	TRBV28	-	15	many	CASRATGIAKNIQYF	TGTGCCAGCAGGGCTACAGGGATAGCCAAAAACATTCAGTACTTC
TRBJ2-7	TRBV4-1	TRBD1	14	many	CASSQGQGAYEQYF	TGCGCCAGCAGCCAAGGACAGGGCGCCTACGAGCAGTACTTC
TRBJ2-3	TRBV5-1	-	16	many	CASSLAGSWTADTQYF	TGCGCCAGCAGCTTGGCGGGGAGCTGGACGGCAGATACGCAGTATTTT
TRBJ1-6	TRBV11-2	-	16	many	CASSLTRGSYNSPLHF	TGTGCCAGCAGCTTAACGAGGGGCTCCTATAATTCACCCCTCCACTTT
TRBJ1-4	TRBV12-3/TRBV12-4	TRBD1	16	many	CASSINMGQTNEKLFF	TGTGCCAGCAGTATTAACATGGGACAGACGAATGAAAAACTGTTTTTT
TRBJ2-5	TRBV24-1	TRBD2	19	few	CATKPFNLRAGGPGETQYF	TGTGCCACCAAACCTTTTAACCTTAGGGCGGGAGGGCCAGGAGAGACCCAGTACTTC
TRBJ1-5	TRBV2	-	15	many	CASSEAGGGNQPQHF	TGTGCCAGCAGTGAAGCGGGGGGGGGCAATCAGCCCCAGCATTTT
TRBJ1-1	TRBV6-5	-	13	many	CASSSEDRLEAFF	TGTGCCAGCAGTTCAGAGGACAGACTTGAAGCTTTCTTT
TRBJ2-2	TRBV12-3/TRBV12-4	-	15	many	CASSPPTGGTGELFF	TGTGCCAGCAGTCCCCCGACTGGGGGGACCGGGGAGCTGTTTTTT
TRBJ1-6	TRBV2	-	17	many	CASSERGGSSYNSPLHF	TGTGCCAGCAGTGAAAGGGGGGGGAGCTCCTATAATTCACCCCTCCACTTT
TRBJ2-5	TRBV10-2	-	13	many	CASSESILETQYF	TGCGCCAGCAGTGAGTCGATTCTAGAGACCCAGTACTTC
TRBJ2-1	TRBV5-6	-	18	-	CASSSGTSWRLAYNEQFF	TGTGCCAGCAGCTCCGGGACCTCTTGGAGGTTGGCGTACAATGAGCAGTTCTTC
TRBJ2-7	TRBV2	TRBD1	15	-	CASSSLDRGHYEQYF	TGTGCCAGCAGTTCATTGGACAGGGGGCATTACGAGCAGTACTTC
TRBJ1-4	TRBV13	-	15	-	CASSQGGGRVEKLFF	TGTGCCAGCAGCCAGGGTGGGGGAAGGGTTGAAAAACTGTTTTTT
TRBJ1-5	TRBV6-1	TRBD1	15	-	CASKRGTGGNQPQHF	TGTGCCAGCAAAAGAGGGACAGGGGGAAATCAGCCCCAGCATTTT
TRBJ2-5	TRBV5-4	-	15	-	CASSLSPTGEETQYF	TGTGCCAGCAGCCTGTCTCCGACGGGGGAAGAGACCCAGTACTTC
TRBJ2-7	TRBV7-9	-	14	-	CASSLGLNPYEQYF	TGTGCCAGCAGCTTAGGTCTGAACCCCTACGAGCAGTACTTC
TRBJ2-1	TRBV24-1	TRBD2	17	many	CATSGWTSGSSYNEQFF	TGTGCCACCAGTGGCTGGACTAGCGGGTCCTCCTACAATGAGCAGTTCTTC
TRBJ2-7	TRBV28	TRBD1	14	many	CASSSTGFTYEQYF	TGTGCCAGCAGTTCGACAGGGTTCACCTACGAGCAGTACTTC
TRBJ2-7	TRBV5-1	-	14	-	CASSFGGIGSEQYF	TGCGCCAGCAGCTTCGGGGGTATTGGGAGCGAGCAGTACTTC